A selection of T cell receptor beta chains follows, all from one sample in a study of type 1 and type 2 diabetes patients. Using its own MiXCR run on the multiplex PCR reads, TCRdb lists one record per CDR3 protein. The sample includes around 300,000 distinct CDR3 sequences, over 45% of them seen just once. Sequenced sample: peripheral blood mononuclear cells (PBMCs). The origin of the receptors is a man between 18 and 35 years old with type 2 diabetes. The CDR3 runs from the conserved cysteine through the conserved F or W. Fields, in order: V gene, D gene, J gene, clone size, CDR3 protein, CDR3 DNA. A D gene is named only where the DNA matches it firmly. Size values are once, few and many counts, or a class for expanded clones, and some rows have none.

>TRBV10-1|-|TRBJ1-1|few
CASSAQGVTEAFF
TGCGCCAGCAGTGCGCAGGGTGTGACTGAAGCTTTCTTT
>TRBV19|-|TRBJ1-1|-
CASSTQGWGYTEAFF
TGTGCCAGTAGCACACAGGGTTGGGGGTACACTGAAGCTTTCTTT
>TRBV10-3|TRBD2|TRBJ2-7|-
CAISESLGTSVSEQYF
TGTGCCATCAGTGAGTCTCTCGGGACTAGCGTCTCCGAGCAGTACTTC
>TRBV20-1|-|TRBJ1-1|-
CSARTSRGGGKEAFF
TGCAGTGCTAGAACGTCTCGAGGAGGGGGGAAAGAAGCTTTCTTT
>TRBV20-1|TRBD1|TRBJ2-1|few
CSARDTWEGQGIYNEQFF
TGCAGTGCTAGAGATACCTGGGAGGGACAGGGAATATACAATGAGCAGTTCTTC
>TRBV5-4|-|TRBJ2-3|-
CASSRPGDTQYF
TGTGCCAGCAGTCGGCCCGGAGATACGCAGTATTTT
>TRBV27|-|TRBJ2-7|-
CASSFRQAYEQYF
TGTGCCAGCAGTTTTAGGCAAGCCTACGAGCAGTACTTC
>TRBV30|-|TRBJ2-7|-
CAWSLGPPYEQYF
TGTGCCTGGAGTCTAGGACCCCCCTACGAGCAGTACTTC
>TRBV30|-|TRBJ1-1|once
CAWKPGPQTEASF
TGTGCCTGGAAACCGGGACCGCAGACTGAAGCTTCCTTT
>TRBV20-1|-|TRBJ1-2|-
CSVRGVYGYTF
TGCAGTGTCAGAGGTGTCTATGGCTACACCTTC
>TRBV7-3|TRBD1|TRBJ2-1|-
CASKTGAYNEQFF
TGTGCCAGTAAGACAGGGGCCTACAATGAGCAGTTCTTC
>TRBV28|TRBD1|TRBJ2-7|-
CASSLPGQAPYF
TGTGCCAGCAGTTTACCGGGACAGGCCCCCTACTTC
>TRBV4-1|TRBD1|TRBJ1-2|-
CASSQDRDRESYGYTF
TGCGCCAGCAGCCAAGATAGGGACAGAGAGTCCTATGGCTACACCTTC
>TRBV6-6|-|TRBJ2-1|-
CASSYSTLEQFF
TGTGCCAGCAGTTACTCGACGCTTGAGCAGTTCTTC
>TRBV15|TRBD1|TRBJ1-1|-
CASRSTGDTEAFF
TGTGCCAGCAGAAGTACAGGGGATACTGAAGCTTTCTTT
>TRBV25-1|TRBD2|TRBJ2-5|-
CASSEEPGLAGVEKTQYF
TGCGCCAGCAGTGAAGAACCGGGACTAGCGGGAGTTGAAAAGACCCAGTACTTC
>TRBV19|-|TRBJ2-1|-
CASSIGRFYNEQFF
TGTGCCAGTAGTATTGGACGGTTTTACAATGAGCAGTTCTTC